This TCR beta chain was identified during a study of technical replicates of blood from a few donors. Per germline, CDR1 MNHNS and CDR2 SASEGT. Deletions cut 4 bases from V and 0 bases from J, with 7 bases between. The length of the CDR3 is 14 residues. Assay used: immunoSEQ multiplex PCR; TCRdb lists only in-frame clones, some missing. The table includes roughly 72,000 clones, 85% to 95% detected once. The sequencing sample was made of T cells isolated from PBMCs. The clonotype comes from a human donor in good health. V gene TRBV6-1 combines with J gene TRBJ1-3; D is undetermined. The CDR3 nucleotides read TGTGCCAGCAGTGGAGGCGGCTCTGGAAACACCATATATTTT. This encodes CASSGGGSGNTIYF.